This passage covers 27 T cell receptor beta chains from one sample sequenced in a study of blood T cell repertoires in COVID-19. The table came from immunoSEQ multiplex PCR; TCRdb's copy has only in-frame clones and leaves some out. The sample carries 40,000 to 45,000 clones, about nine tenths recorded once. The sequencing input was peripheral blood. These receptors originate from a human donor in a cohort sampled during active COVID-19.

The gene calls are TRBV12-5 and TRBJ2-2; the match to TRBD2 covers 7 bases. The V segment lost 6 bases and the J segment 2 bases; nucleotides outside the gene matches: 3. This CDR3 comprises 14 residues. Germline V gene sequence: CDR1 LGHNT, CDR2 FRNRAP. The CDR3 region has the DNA TGTGCTAGTGGGGCTAGCGGAAACACCGGGGAGCTGTTTTTT. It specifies CASGASGNTGELFF.

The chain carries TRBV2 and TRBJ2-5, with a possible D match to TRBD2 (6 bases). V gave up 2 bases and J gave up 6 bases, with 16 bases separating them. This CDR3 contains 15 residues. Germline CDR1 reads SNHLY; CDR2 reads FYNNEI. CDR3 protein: CASSESRASEKTQYF. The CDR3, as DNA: TGTGCCAGCAGTGAATCCCGAGCTAGCGAGAAGACCCAGTACTTC. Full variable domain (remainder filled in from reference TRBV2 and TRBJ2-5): EPEVTQTPSHQVTQMGQEVILRCVPISNHLYFYWYRQILGQKVEFLVSFYNNEISEKSEIFDDQFSVERPDGSNFTLKIRSTKLEDSAMYFCASSESRASEKTQYFGPGTRLLVL.

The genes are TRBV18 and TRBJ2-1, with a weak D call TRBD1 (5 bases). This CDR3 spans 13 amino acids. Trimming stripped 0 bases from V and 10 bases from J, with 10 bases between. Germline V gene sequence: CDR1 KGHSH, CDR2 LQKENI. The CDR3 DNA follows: TGTGCCAGCTCACCACCGGGGCGTGGGGAGCAGTTCTTC. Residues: CASSPPGRGEQFF.

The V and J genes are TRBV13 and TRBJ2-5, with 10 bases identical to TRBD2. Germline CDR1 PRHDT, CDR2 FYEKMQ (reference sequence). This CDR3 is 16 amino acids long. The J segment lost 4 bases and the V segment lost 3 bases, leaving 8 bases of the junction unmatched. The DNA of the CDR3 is TGTGCCAGCAGCTTCCGAGCGGGAGGGCCAGGAGAGACCCAGTACTTC. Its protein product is CASSFRAGGPGETQYF.

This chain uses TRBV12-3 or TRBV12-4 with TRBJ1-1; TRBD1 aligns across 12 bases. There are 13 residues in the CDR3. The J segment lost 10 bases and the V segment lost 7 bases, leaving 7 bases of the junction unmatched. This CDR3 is CASKGQGAQGAFF. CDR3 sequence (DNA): TGTGCCAGCAAGGGACAGGGGGCCCAGGGAGCTTTCTTT.

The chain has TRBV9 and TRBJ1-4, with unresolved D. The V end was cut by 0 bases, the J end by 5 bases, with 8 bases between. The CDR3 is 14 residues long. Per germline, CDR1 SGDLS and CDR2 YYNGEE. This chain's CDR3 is CASSVVESNEKLFF. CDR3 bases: TGTGCCAGCAGCGTAGTAGAGAGCAATGAAAAACTGTTTTTT.

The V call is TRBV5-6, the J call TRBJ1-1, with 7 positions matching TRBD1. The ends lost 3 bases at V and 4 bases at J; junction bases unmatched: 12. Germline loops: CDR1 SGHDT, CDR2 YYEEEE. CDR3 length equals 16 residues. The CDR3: CASSSRQGSLSTEAFF. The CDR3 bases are TGTGCCAGCAGCTCCCGACAGGGATCATTGAGCACTGAAGCTTTCTTT.

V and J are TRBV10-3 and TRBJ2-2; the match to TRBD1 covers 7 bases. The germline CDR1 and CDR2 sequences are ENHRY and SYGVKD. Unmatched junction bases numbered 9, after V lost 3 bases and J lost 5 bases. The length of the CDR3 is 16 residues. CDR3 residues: CAISEPTGQKTGELFF. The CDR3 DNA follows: TGTGCCATCAGTGAACCGACAGGGCAGAAGACCGGGGAGCTGTTTTTT.

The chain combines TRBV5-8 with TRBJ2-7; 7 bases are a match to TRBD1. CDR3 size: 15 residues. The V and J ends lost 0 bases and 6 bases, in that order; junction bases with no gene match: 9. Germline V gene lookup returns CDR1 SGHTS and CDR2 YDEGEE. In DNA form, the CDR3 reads TGTGCCAGCAGCTTGGAAGGGGGCGGGTGGCTCGAGCAGTACTTC. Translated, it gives CASSLEGGGWLEQYF.

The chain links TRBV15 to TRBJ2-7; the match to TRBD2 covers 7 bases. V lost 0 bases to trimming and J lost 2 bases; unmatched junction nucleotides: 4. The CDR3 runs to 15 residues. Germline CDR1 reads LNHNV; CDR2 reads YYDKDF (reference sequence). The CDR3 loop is CATSRDGLGTYEQYF. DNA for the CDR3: TGTGCCACCAGCAGAGATGGACTAGGCACCTACGAGCAGTACTTC.

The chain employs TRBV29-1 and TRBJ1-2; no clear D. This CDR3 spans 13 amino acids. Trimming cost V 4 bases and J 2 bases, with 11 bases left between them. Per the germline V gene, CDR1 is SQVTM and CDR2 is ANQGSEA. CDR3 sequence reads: CSVAADWNYGYTF. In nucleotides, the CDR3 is TGCAGCGTTGCGGCAGACTGGAACTATGGCTACACCTTC.

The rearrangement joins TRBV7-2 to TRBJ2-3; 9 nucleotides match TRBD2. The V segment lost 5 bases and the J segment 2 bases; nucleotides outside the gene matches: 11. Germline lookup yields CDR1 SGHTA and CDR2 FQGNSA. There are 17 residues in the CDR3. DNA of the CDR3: TGTGCCAGCAGCATACGCGTAGCGGGGGTCTCCACAGATACGCAGTATTTT. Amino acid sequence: CASSIRVAGVSTDTQYF. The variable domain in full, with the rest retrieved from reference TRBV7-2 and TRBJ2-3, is GAGVSQSPSNKVTEKGKDVELRCDPISGHTALYWYRQSLGQGLEFLIYFQGNSAPDKSGLPSDRFSAERTGGSVSTLTIQRTQQEDSAVYLCASSIRVAGVSTDTQYFGPGTRLTVL.

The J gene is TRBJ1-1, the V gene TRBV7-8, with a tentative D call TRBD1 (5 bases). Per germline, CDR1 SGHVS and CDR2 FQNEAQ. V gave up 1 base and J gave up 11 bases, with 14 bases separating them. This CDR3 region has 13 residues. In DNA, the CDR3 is TGTGCCAGCAGCTTAGTATCTGGGGGGGAGGCTTTCTTT. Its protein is CASSLVSGGEAFF.

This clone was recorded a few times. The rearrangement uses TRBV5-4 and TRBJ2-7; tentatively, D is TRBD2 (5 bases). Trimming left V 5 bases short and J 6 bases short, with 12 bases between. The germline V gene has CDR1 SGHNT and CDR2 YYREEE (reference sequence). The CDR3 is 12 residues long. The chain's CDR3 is CASSLREGEQYF. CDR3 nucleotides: TGTGCCAGCAGTCTACGTGAGGGCGAGCAGTACTTC.

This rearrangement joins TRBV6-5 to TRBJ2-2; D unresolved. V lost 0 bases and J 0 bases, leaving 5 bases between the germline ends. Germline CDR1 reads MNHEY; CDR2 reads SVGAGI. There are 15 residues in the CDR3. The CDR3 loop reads CASSYSEANTGELFF. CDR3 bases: TGTGCCAGCAGTTACTCTGAGGCGAACACCGGGGAGCTGTTTTTT.

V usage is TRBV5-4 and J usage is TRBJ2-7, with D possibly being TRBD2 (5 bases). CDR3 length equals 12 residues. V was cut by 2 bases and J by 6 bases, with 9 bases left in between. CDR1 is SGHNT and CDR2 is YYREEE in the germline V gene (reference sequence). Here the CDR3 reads CASSFSGIEQYF. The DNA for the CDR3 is TGTGCCAGCAGCTTCTCGGGGATCGAGCAGTACTTC.

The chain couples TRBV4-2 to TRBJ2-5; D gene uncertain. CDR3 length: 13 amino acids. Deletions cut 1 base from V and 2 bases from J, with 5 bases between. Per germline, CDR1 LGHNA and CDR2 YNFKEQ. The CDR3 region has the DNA TGTGCCAGCAGCCAAGCCCCACAAGAGACCCAGTACTTC. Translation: CASSQAPQETQYF.

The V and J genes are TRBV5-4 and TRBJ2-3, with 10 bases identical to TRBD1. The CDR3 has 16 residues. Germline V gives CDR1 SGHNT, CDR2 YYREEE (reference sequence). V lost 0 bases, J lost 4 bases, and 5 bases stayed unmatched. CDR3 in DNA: TGTGCCAGCAGCTTGGTAGGGGGGACAGGGGCAGATACGCAGTATTTT. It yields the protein CASSLVGGTGADTQYF.

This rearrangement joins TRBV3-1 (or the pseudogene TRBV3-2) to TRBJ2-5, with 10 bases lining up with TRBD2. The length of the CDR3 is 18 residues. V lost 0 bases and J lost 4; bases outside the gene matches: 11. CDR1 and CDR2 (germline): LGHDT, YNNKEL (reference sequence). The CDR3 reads CASSQDRSAGGAGETQYF. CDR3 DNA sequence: TGTGCCAGCAGCCAAGATAGGTCAGCGGGGGGGGCGGGAGAGACCCAGTACTTC.

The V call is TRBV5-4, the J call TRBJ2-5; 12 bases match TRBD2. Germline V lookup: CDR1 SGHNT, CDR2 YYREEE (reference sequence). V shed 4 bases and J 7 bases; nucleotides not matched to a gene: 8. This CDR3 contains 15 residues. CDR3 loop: CASSQLAGGRGTQYF. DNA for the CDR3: TGTGCCAGCAGCCAACTAGCGGGGGGTAGGGGGACCCAGTACTTC.

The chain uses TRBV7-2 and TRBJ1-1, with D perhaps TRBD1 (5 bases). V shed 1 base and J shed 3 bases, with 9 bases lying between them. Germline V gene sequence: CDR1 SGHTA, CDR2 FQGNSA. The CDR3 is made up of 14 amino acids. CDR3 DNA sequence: TGTGCCAGCAGCTTAGAACGGGGGGACACTGAAGCTTTCTTT. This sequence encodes CASSLERGDTEAFF.

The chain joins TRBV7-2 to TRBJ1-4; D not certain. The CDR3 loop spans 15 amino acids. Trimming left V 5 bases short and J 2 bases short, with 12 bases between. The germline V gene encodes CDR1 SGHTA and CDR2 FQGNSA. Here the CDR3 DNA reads TGTGCCAGCAGCCTGTCCGGGTATACTAATGAAAAACTGTTTTTT. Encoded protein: CASSLSGYTNEKLFF.

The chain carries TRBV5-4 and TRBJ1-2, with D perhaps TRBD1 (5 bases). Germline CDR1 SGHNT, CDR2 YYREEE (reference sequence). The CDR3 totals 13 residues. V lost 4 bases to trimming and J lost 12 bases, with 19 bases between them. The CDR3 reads CASSLDPTSGNTF. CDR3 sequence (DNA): TGTGCCAGCAGCCTCGACCCAACCTCAGGGAACACCTTC.

The CDR3 sequence: CASQQGASGNTIYF. CDR3 in DNA: TGTGCCAGCCAACAGGGGGCGTCTGGAAACACCATATATTTT. The V gene is TRBV19, the J gene TRBJ1-3; TRBD1 agrees at 9 bases. The CDR3 runs to 14 residues. Germline V gives CDR1 LNHDA, CDR2 SQIVND (reference sequence). V lost 9 bases to trimming and J lost 1 base; unmatched junction nucleotides: 4.

CDR3 sequence (DNA): TGTGCCAGCAGTCCCACGCTAGCGGAAGAGACCCAGTACTTC. Its translation: CASSPTLAEETQYF. V usage is TRBV6-5 and J usage is TRBJ2-5; 7 bases map to TRBD2. CDR1 and CDR2 from the germline V gene are MNHEY and SVGAGI. Unmatched junction bases numbered 6, after V lost 5 bases and J lost 3 bases. CDR3 length equals 14 residues.

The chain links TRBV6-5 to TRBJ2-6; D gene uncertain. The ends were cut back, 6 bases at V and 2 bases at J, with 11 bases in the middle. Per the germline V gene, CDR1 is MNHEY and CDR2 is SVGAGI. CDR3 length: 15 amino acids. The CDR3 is CASRLSRAGANVLTF. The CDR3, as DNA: TGTGCCAGCAGATTGTCCCGTGCTGGGGCCAACGTCCTGACTTTC.

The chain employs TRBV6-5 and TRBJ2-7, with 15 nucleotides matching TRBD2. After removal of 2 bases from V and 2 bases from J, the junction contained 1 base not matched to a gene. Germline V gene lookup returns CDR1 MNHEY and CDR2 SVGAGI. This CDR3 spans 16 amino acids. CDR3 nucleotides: TGTGCCAGCAGTTACGGACTAGCGGGAGGGGCCTACGAGCAGTACTTC. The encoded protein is CASSYGLAGGAYEQYF.